What follows are 25 T cell receptor beta chains derived from one specimen sequenced in a study of monozygotic twins with cystic fibrosis. Assay used: immunoSEQ multiplex PCR; TCRdb lists only in-frame clones, some missing. The sample lists over 14,000 clones; around 84% were seen once. Sequencing was carried out using blood. The receptors were sampled from a boy aged 10-17 years with cystic fibrosis.

The chain recombines TRBV5-1 with TRBJ1-1; the match to TRBD1 covers 8 bases. The CDR3 runs to 13 residues. Germline V gives CDR1 SGHRS, CDR2 YFSETQ. Trimming cost V 2 bases and J 6 bases; bases outside gene matches: 3. The CDR3 loop is CASSFGQGAEAFF. CDR3 sequence (DNA): TGCGCCAGCAGCTTTGGACAGGGCGCTGAAGCTTTCTTT.

This clone was observed a handful of times. The chain employs TRBV6-1 and TRBJ1-6; a weak D match, TRBD1 (5 bases). Germline CDR1 reads MNHNS; CDR2 reads SASEGT. The CDR3 extends over 13 amino acids. Trimming took off 6 bases at V and 6 bases at J, with 9 bases between the two ends. The CDR3 region is CASRTEVNSPLHF. The CDR3 DNA is TGTGCCAGCAGGACAGAAGTTAATTCACCCCTCCACTTT.

The chain joins TRBV28 to TRBJ2-7, with a possible D match to TRBD2 (6 bases). V was cut by 5 bases and J by 3 bases, with 11 bases left in between. Germline V lookup: CDR1 MDHEN, CDR2 SYDVKM. There are 13 residues in the CDR3. CDR3 in amino acids: CASSPTSNYEQYF. CDR3 nucleotides: TGTGCCAGCAGTCCCACTAGCAACTACGAGCAGTACTTC.

The V call is TRBV5-1, the J call TRBJ1-2, with 8 positions matching TRBD1. CDR1 is SGHRS, CDR2 YFSETQ, per germline. With V trimmed by 1 base and J by 6 bases, 5 bases remained unmatched. This CDR3 is 14 amino acids long. The DNA for the CDR3 is TGCGCCAGCAGCTTGTTGTCAGGGGGCGATGGCTACACCTTC. This codes for CASSLLSGGDGYTF.

The CDR3 bases are TGCGCCAGCAGCTTGGCCACGGGTGTGAACACTGAAGCTTTCTTT. The encoded protein is CASSLATGVNTEAFF. The chain joins TRBV5-1 to TRBJ1-1; D remains unclear. V was cut by 0 bases and J by 0 bases, with 9 bases left in between. The CDR3 sequence is 15 residues long. Germline loops: CDR1 SGHRS, CDR2 YFSETQ.

This clone was seen more than once but under ten times. The rearrangement uses TRBV28 and TRBJ2-2; 9 nucleotides line up with TRBD1. With V trimmed by 4 bases and J by 3 bases, 3 bases remained unmatched. Looked up from germline, CDR1 is MDHEN and CDR2 is SYDVKM. CDR3 length: 15 residues. CDR3 residues: CASSSGTGHTGELFF. The CDR3 nucleotides are TGTGCCAGCAGTTCCGGGACAGGGCACACCGGGGAGCTGTTTTTT. The variable domain in full, completed from reference TRBV28 and TRBJ2-2, reads DVKVTQSSRYLVKRTGEKVFLECVQDMDHENMFWYRQDPGLGLRLIYFSYDVKMKEKGDIPEGYSVSREKKERFSLILESASTNQTSMYLCASSSGTGHTGELFFGEGSRLTVL.

This clone was detected only once. This chain uses TRBV9 with TRBJ2-1, with D hard to call. Germline V gene lookup returns CDR1 SGDLS and CDR2 YYNGEE. The CDR3 loop spans 15 amino acids. V lost 4 bases to trimming and J lost 9 bases, with 20 bases between them. As DNA, the CDR3 is TGTGCCAGCAGCCCTAGGGCAACCTCCGATGGTGAGCAGTTCTTC. Protein sequence: CASSPRATSDGEQFF.

The chain couples TRBV21-1 to TRBJ2-7. TRBV21-1 corresponds to a pseudogene. This CDR3 region has 14 residues. CDR3 protein: CASSSGRITYEQYF. CDR3 DNA: TGTGCCAGCAGCAGCGGACGGATTACCTACGAGCAGTACTTC.

The CDR3 DNA follows: TGTGCCAGCAGCCGACATGGACAGGGATACTATGGCTACACCTTC. Amino acid sequence: CASSRHGQGYYGYTF. The chain couples TRBV27 to TRBJ1-2; 8 bases map to TRBD1. This CDR3 comprises 15 residues. The germline V gene encodes CDR1 MNHEY and CDR2 SMNVEV (reference sequence). V lost 6 bases, J lost 3 bases, and 9 bases stayed unmatched.

V gene TRBV5-4 combines with J gene TRBJ2-1; the D gene is possibly TRBD1 (5 bases). The V gene lost 4 bases and the J gene lost 8 bases, with 13 bases spanning the gap. Germline V CDR1 and CDR2: SGHNT, YYREEE (reference sequence). CDR3 length: 13 amino acids. The CDR3 region is CASSLAQGDEQFF. The CDR3 nucleotides are TGTGCCAGCAGCCTGGCCCAGGGCGATGAGCAGTTCTTC.

This rearrangement joins TRBV18 to TRBJ2-5; 11 nucleotides line up with TRBD2. Germline loops: CDR1 KGHSH, CDR2 LQKENI. V dropped 1 base and J dropped 2; count of bases not matched to a gene: 3. The CDR3 contains 16 residues. The chain's CDR3 is CASSPQIAGGQETQYF. The DNA for the CDR3 is TGTGCCAGCTCACCACAAATAGCGGGAGGGCAAGAGACCCAGTACTTC.

The chain combines TRBV19 with TRBJ2-5; D is unclear. V gave up 8 bases and J gave up 5 bases, with 6 bases separating them. Germline-derived CDR1 and CDR2 are LNHDA and SQIVND (reference sequence). The CDR3 loop spans 10 amino acids. CDR3 sequence: CASGRETQYF. The CDR3 DNA is TGTGCCAGTGGTAGGGAGACCCAGTACTTC.

The CDR3 DNA follows: TGTGCCACCAGCAGGTCTTGGGGCACAGATACGCAGTATTTT. It codes for CATSRSWGTDTQYF. This chain links TRBV15 with TRBJ2-3; D is undetermined. Trimming pared 3 bases from V and 1 base from J, leaving 8 bases between. The CDR3 extends over 14 amino acids. Germline values: CDR1 LNHNV, CDR2 YYDKDF (reference sequence).

J is TRBJ2-3 and V is TRBV6-5, with 10 nucleotides matching TRBD1. The CDR3 covers 15 residues. CDR1 MNHEY and CDR2 SVGAGI come from the germline V gene. With V trimmed by 6 bases and J by 10 bases, 13 bases remained unmatched. CDR3 loop: CASRAGTGVSGAQYF. In nucleotides, the CDR3 is TGTGCCAGCAGGGCCGGGACAGGGGTTTCGGGTGCGCAGTATTTT.

The genes are TRBV9 and TRBJ1-1; D might be TRBD1 (5 bases). Germline V gene data show CDR1 as SGDLS and CDR2 as YYNGEE. This CDR3 region has 14 residues. Trimming shortened V by 3 bases and J by 1 base, and 10 bases separated the two germline ends. The CDR3: CASSAGGRNTEAFF. In DNA, the CDR3 is TGTGCCAGCAGCGCTGGGGGGAGGAACACTGAAGCTTTCTTT.

The V gene is TRBV27, the J gene TRBJ2-4; 10 nucleotides line up with TRBD2. Germline V gives CDR1 MNHEY, CDR2 SMNVEV (reference sequence). The V segment lost 5 bases and the J segment 4 bases; nucleotides outside the gene matches: 5. The CDR3 is made up of 15 amino acids. CDR3 nucleotides: TGTGCCAGCAGTACCATACTAGCGGGGAAAAACATTCAGTACTTC. It yields the protein CASSTILAGKNIQYF.

This chain joins TRBV30 and TRBJ1-6; 7 nucleotides agree with TRBD1. The CDR3 has 14 amino acids. The germline V gene encodes CDR1 GTSNPN and CDR2 SVGIG (reference sequence). V shed 0 bases and J 7 bases; nucleotides not matched to a gene: 3. The CDR3 region is CAWSVGTDNSPLHF. The CDR3, as DNA: TGTGCCTGGAGTGTGGGGACAGACAATTCACCCCTCCACTTT. Variable domain in full (rest from reference TRBV30 and TRBJ1-6): SQTIHQWPATLVQPVGSPLSLECTVEGTSNPNLYWYRQAAGRGLQLLFYSVGIGQISSEVPQNLSASRPQDRQFILSSKKLLLSDSGFYLCAWSVGTDNSPLHFGNGTRLTVT.

V gene TRBV18 combines with J gene TRBJ1-5; TRBD1 agrees at 10 bases. The CDR3 covers 19 residues. The ends lost 4 bases at V and 0 bases at J; junction bases unmatched: 12. CDR1 KGHSH and CDR2 LQKENI come from the germline V gene. CDR3 loop: CASSLSPGQGPYSNQPQHF. The CDR3, as DNA: TGTGCCAGCTCACTCAGCCCGGGACAGGGGCCTTATAGCAATCAGCCCCAGCATTTT.

The rearrangement links TRBV5-1 to TRBJ1-3; 8 nucleotides agree with TRBD1. The CDR3 is 15 residues long. Trimming cost V 0 bases and J 4 bases; bases outside gene matches: 3. Germline V gene lookup returns CDR1 SGHRS and CDR2 YFSETQ. The CDR3, as DNA: TGCGCCAGCAGCTTGGGACAGGGGTACGGAAACACCATATATTTT. It encodes CASSLGQGYGNTIYF.

The V and J genes are TRBV28 and TRBJ2-1, with 8 bases that match TRBD1. CDR3 length equals 14 residues. Germline loops: CDR1 MDHEN, CDR2 SYDVKM. V shed 7 bases, J shed 8 bases, and the junction held 10 bases outside the gene matches. The CDR3 loop reads CASISGRGRDEQFF. CDR3 sequence (DNA): TGTGCCAGCATCTCAGGCAGGGGGCGTGATGAGCAGTTCTTC.

The J gene is TRBJ1-3, the V gene TRBV5-1; no firm D call. Trimming removed 0 bases at V and 0 bases at J, with 4 bases between. The CDR3 totals 14 residues. Germline CDR1 is SGHRS and CDR2 is YFSETQ. The CDR3 loop reads CASSLGSSGNTIYF. Here the CDR3 DNA reads TGCGCCAGCAGCTTGGGGAGCTCTGGAAACACCATATATTTT.

The chain is built from TRBV5-4 and TRBJ2-7; no clear D gene. V was shortened by 0 bases and J by 3 bases, with 7 bases between the two germline ends. This CDR3 is 13 amino acids long. Germline loops: CDR1 SGHNT, CDR2 YYREEE (reference sequence). The CDR3 here is CASSLGGDYEQYF. The CDR3, as DNA: TGTGCCAGCAGCTTGGGCGGAGACTACGAGCAGTACTTC.

The chain recombines TRBV10-1 with TRBJ2-7, with TRBD1 identical over 8 bases. Germline V CDR1 and CDR2: WNHNN, SYGVQD (reference sequence). The J segment lost 5 bases and the V segment lost 5 bases, leaving 11 bases of the junction unmatched. The CDR3 is made up of 15 amino acids. The chain's CDR3 is CASSPNRQGLHEQYF. CDR3 coding DNA: TGCGCCAGCAGTCCGAATAGACAGGGGCTCCACGAGCAGTACTTC.

V usage is TRBV4-2 and J usage is TRBJ2-2; 7 nucleotides match TRBD2. V lost 1 base, J lost 0 bases, and 2 bases stayed unmatched. This CDR3 has 16 residues. Per the germline V gene, CDR1 is LGHNA and CDR2 is YNFKEQ. The CDR3 nucleotides are TGTGCCAGCAGCCAAGGGGGACTACCGAACACCGGGGAGCTGTTTTTT. Protein: CASSQGGLPNTGELFF.

In this sample, this clone turned up a few times. This chain joins TRBV7-3 and TRBJ2-7; D ambiguous. Germline CDR1 reads SGHTA; CDR2 reads FQGTGA. The V gene lost 5 bases and the J gene lost 1 base, with 15 bases spanning the gap. This CDR3 spans 15 amino acids. CDR3 nucleotides: TGTGCCAGCAGCCCATGGGCTTCCCCTTCCTACGAGCAGTACTTC. Translation gives CASSPWASPSYEQYF.